The clone carrying this TCR beta chain was counted between two and nine times. Its antigen is not identified. Germline and junction disagree at one end, which may indicate a read error. The data derive from a study of identical twins. Findings and caveats of the study: Cross-sectional statistical analysis, not tracking of the same donors, underpinned the conclusions.

Via MiXCR, TCRdb re-called the 5' RACE reads, giving one row per CDR3 protein. The table shows 400,000 to 550,000 distinct CDR3 sequences, with around 20% occurring only once. These data were likewise used in another study, on T cells expressing NK-cell markers.

This clonotype was sampled from a woman aged 18-30 years in good health. Sample: CD4+ T cells sorted from blood.

The CDR3 region is CASSLALRAPRTSILF. CDR3 nucleotides: TGTGCCAGCAGCTTAGCCTTACGGGCCCCAAGGACTAGCATCCTCTTC. The chain is built from TRBV7-8 and TRBJ2-1; 8 nucleotides match TRBD2. From germline, CDR1 is SGHVS and CDR2 FQNEAQ. The CDR3 runs 16 residues.